These T cell receptor beta chains were read from a single sample in a study of T cells in Graves' hyperthyroidism and ophthalmopathy. A single record per CDR3 protein comes from TCRdb applying MiXCR to the multiplex PCR reads. The profile shows about half a million distinct CDR3 sequences, 15% to 20% of them singletons. Specimen: blood. The receptors stem from a young woman with Graves' ophthalmopathy. The CDR3 runs from the conserved cysteine through the conserved F or W. The order of the fields is J gene, clone size, V gene, D gene, CDR3 DNA, CDR3 protein. D genes are given only for firm matches. Size is omitted from some rows. Given values are once, few, many or a class for expanded clones.

J: TRBJ2-7
size: many
V: TRBV20-1
D: TRBD1
DNA: TGCAGTGCTAGAGAGGACAGGGCCTACGAGCAGTACTTC
CDR3: CSAREDRAYEQYF

J: TRBJ2-1
size: few
V: TRBV20-1
D: TRBD2
DNA: TGCAGTGCTAGAATTGGGACTAGCGCGTTGAGGGATGAGCAGTTCTTC
CDR3: CSARIGTSALRDEQFF

J: TRBJ1-1
size: few
V: TRBV4-3
D: TRBD1
DNA: TGCGCCAGCAGCCAGGAGACAGGGGCCGAAGCTTTCTTT
CDR3: CASSQETGAEAFF

J: TRBJ1-1
size: -
V: TRBV4-1
D: -
DNA: TGCGCCAGCAGCCAAGTGATGGGAACAGCTCTTGAAGCTTTCTTT
CDR3: CASSQVMGTALEAFF

J: TRBJ2-7
size: many
V: TRBV6-2/TRBV6-3
D: -
DNA: TGTGCCAGCACGCCGGACAGTCACGACGAGCAGTACTTC
CDR3: CASTPDSHDEQYF

J: TRBJ1-4
size: many
V: TRBV28
D: -
DNA: TGTGCCAGCAGTCCGTTGGGGAAGGGGGCAACTAATGAAAAACTGTTTTTT
CDR3: CASSPLGKGATNEKLFF

J: TRBJ2-7
size: -
V: TRBV6-2/TRBV6-3
D: -
DNA: TGTGCCAGCAGTTACAGGTCTAGCATCGAGCAGTACTTC
CDR3: CASSYRSSIEQYF

J: TRBJ2-6
size: -
V: TRBV25-1
D: TRBD1
DNA: TGTGCCAGCAGCCAAACAGGGGCTGGGGCCAACGTCCTGACTTTC
CDR3: CASSQTGAGANVLTF

J: TRBJ1-2
size: few
V: TRBV28
D: -
DNA: TGTGCCAGCAGTTTTCAGGAGGCTAACTATGGCTACACCTTC
CDR3: CASSFQEANYGYTF

J: TRBJ1-1
size: -
V: TRBV19
D: -
DNA: TGTGCCAGTATGGTCCCCGTGGAGAGTGAAGCTTTCTTT
CDR3: CASMVPVESEAFF

J: TRBJ1-3
size: few
V: TRBV12-3/TRBV12-4
D: TRBD1
DNA: TGTGCCAGCAGTAATGGGGACAGGGTAAACACCATATATTTT
CDR3: CASSNGDRVNTIYF

J: TRBJ1-1
size: many
V: TRBV6-1
D: -
DNA: TGTGCCAGCAGTCAGTTCAGGGGTCACACTGAAGCTTTCTTT
CDR3: CASSQFRGHTEAFF

J: TRBJ2-2
size: many
V: TRBV27
D: TRBD1
DNA: TGTGCCAGCAGGGGACAGGGTTGGACCGGGGAGCTGTTTTTT
CDR3: CASRGQGWTGELFF

J: TRBJ1-6
size: -
V: TRBV18
D: -
DNA: TGTGCCAGCTCACCCACAGGTCAGGATTCACCCCTCCACTTT
CDR3: CASSPTGQDSPLHF

J: TRBJ2-7
size: many
V: TRBV4-1
D: TRBD2
DNA: TGCGCCAGCAGCCAAGATTGGGGACTAGCGCAATCCTACGAGCAGTACTTC
CDR3: CASSQDWGLAQSYEQYF

J: TRBJ2-1
size: many
V: TRBV20-1
D: TRBD2
DNA: TGCAGTGCGGGACTAGCGGGAGCGGGGCTCCAGTTCTTC
CDR3: CSAGLAGAGLQFF

J: TRBJ2-1
size: many
V: TRBV7-9
D: TRBD2
DNA: TGTGCCAGCAGCACTTGGCGTAGCGGGGTCTCCTACAATGAGCAGTTCTTC
CDR3: CASSTWRSGVSYNEQFF

J: TRBJ1-1
size: many
V: TRBV7-9
D: -
DNA: TGTGCCAGCAGCTTAATTGGTCTACACTCTGAAGCTTTCTTT
CDR3: CASSLIGLHSEAFF

J: TRBJ2-1
size: -
V: TRBV5-1
D: -
DNA: TGCGCCAGCAGCTTGAGAGTCGGACAGACACCCAACAATGAGCAGTTCTTC
CDR3: CASSLRVGQTPNNEQFF

J: TRBJ2-3
size: few
V: TRBV29-1
D: -
DNA: TGCAGCGGTTTTGTAGATACGCAGTATTTT
CDR3: CSGFVDTQYF

J: TRBJ2-3
size: -
V: TRBV18
D: TRBD2
DNA: TGTGCCAGCTCACCAACCCGCCCTAGCGGGATGACTAGCACAGATACGCAGTATTTT
CDR3: CASSPTRPSGMTSTDTQYF

J: TRBJ2-1
size: many
V: TRBV18
D: -
DNA: TGTGCCAGCTCTGGGGCCGGATCGGGAAGCAATGAGCAGTTCTTC
CDR3: CASSGAGSGSNEQFF

J: TRBJ2-7
size: many
V: TRBV28
D: TRBD2
DNA: TGTGCCAGCAGTTCCCAAGGACTAGCGTATAGCTCCTACGAGCAGTACTTC
CDR3: CASSSQGLAYSSYEQYF

J: TRBJ2-7
size: many
V: TRBV5-1
D: TRBD2
DNA: TGCGCCAGTAGCCCGGGGGGTTCAGTCGGAGAGCAGTACTTC
CDR3: CASSPGGSVGEQYF

J: TRBJ1-3
size: many
V: TRBV28
D: -
DNA: TGTGCCACCCACAGCCCGACAGATTACTCTGGAAACACCATATATTTT
CDR3: CATHSPTDYSGNTIYF

J: TRBJ2-1
size: -
V: TRBV19
D: TRBD2
DNA: TGTGCCAGTAGCCGTGGGACTAGCGGGATAGACAATGAGCAGTTCTTC
CDR3: CASSRGTSGIDNEQFF

J: TRBJ2-2
size: -
V: TRBV2
D: TRBD2
DNA: TGTGCCAGCACCGGGGGGGGAGCGGACACCGGGGAGCTGTTTTTT
CDR3: CASTGGGADTGELFF

J: TRBJ2-7
size: many
V: TRBV28
D: -
DNA: TGTGCCAGCAGTTTTACTCCGGGGCTCTACGAGCAGTACTTC
CDR3: CASSFTPGLYEQYF

J: TRBJ2-7
size: many
V: TRBV5-1
D: TRBD2
DNA: TGCGCCAGCAGCTTGCATGCTGAGACTAGCGGGTACGAGCAGTACTTC
CDR3: CASSLHAETSGYEQYF

J: TRBJ2-5
size: -
V: TRBV24-1
D: TRBD1
DNA: TGTGCCACCAGTGATCACACCCACAGGGGGGAAGAGACCCAGTACTTC
CDR3: CATSDHTHRGEETQYF

J: TRBJ2-1
size: many
V: TRBV2
D: TRBD1
DNA: TGTGCCAGCAGTAGACAGGGATTTGGTGAGCAGTTCTTC
CDR3: CASSRQGFGEQFF

J: TRBJ1-3
size: few
V: TRBV29-1
D: -
DNA: TGCAGCGTTATTACCCCGAGCTCTGGAAACACCATATATTTT
CDR3: CSVITPSSGNTIYF

J: TRBJ2-7
size: -
V: TRBV7-2
D: -
DNA: TGTGCCAGCAGCTTAGTCACTAGTTTTTACAATGAGCAGTACTTC
CDR3: CASSLVTSFYNEQYF

J: TRBJ2-7
size: -
V: TRBV4-3
D: -
DNA: TGCGCCAGCAGCCAAGAGGCGCGGGGTCCGACCTACGAGCAGTACTTC
CDR3: CASSQEARGPTYEQYF

J: TRBJ2-1
size: many
V: TRBV28
D: -
DNA: TGTGCCAGCAGGTTAATTCTAGCAGTTGAGCAGTTCTTC
CDR3: CASRLILAVEQFF

J: TRBJ1-5
size: many
V: TRBV7-2
D: -
DNA: TGTGCCAGCAGCTTAGTAGCTACAGATAGCAATCAGCCCCAGCATTTT
CDR3: CASSLVATDSNQPQHF

J: TRBJ1-3
size: few
V: TRBV10-3
D: -
DNA: TGTGCCATCAGACGACCGACCTCTGGAAACACCATATATTTT
CDR3: CAIRRPTSGNTIYF

J: TRBJ2-7
size: many
V: TRBV20-1
D: -
DNA: TGCAGTGCTAGAGATCTGACAGGTAAAACCTACGAGCAGTACTTC
CDR3: CSARDLTGKTYEQYF

J: TRBJ1-4
size: -
V: TRBV30
D: -
DNA: TGTGCCTGGAGTGATGGAGGGGCGTTTAATGAAAAACTGGTTTTT
CDR3: CAWSDGGAFNEKLVF

J: TRBJ1-5
size: many
V: TRBV7-2
D: TRBD1
DNA: TGTGCCAGCAGCTCACAGGGGGCAGGCAATCAGCCCCAGCATTTT
CDR3: CASSSQGAGNQPQHF

J: TRBJ2-7
size: many
V: TRBV28
D: -
DNA: TGTGCCAGCACCGGACGTCCCTTTAAAGCCTACGAGCAGTACTTC
CDR3: CASTGRPFKAYEQYF

J: TRBJ2-2
size: many
V: TRBV6-1
D: -
DNA: TGTGCCAGCAGTGGAGGGTTTCCCGGGGAGCTGTTTTTT
CDR3: CASSGGFPGELFF

J: TRBJ2-1
size: few
V: TRBV6-2/TRBV6-3
D: -
DNA: TGTGCCAGCAGTTACTCGGCTAGCTCCCACAGCGAGCAGTTCTTC
CDR3: CASSYSASSHSEQFF

J: TRBJ2-7
size: many
V: TRBV2
D: TRBD1
DNA: TGTGCCAGCCTCCAGGGGGCCTACGAGCAGTACTTC
CDR3: CASLQGAYEQYF

J: TRBJ2-7
size: many
V: TRBV6-5
D: -
DNA: TGTGCCAGCAGTTACTCGGTCGCCTCTTGGGCCTCCTACGAGCAGTACTTC
CDR3: CASSYSVASWASYEQYF